The 25 T cell receptor beta chains in this list originate from one sample, sequenced in a study of T cells expressing NK-cell markers. After re-calling the 5' RACE reads, TCRdb lists one entry per CDR3 protein, DNA absent. In total, the table holds about 260,000 distinct CDR3 sequences. The specimen was blood T cells: a sorted CD56 or NKG2C T cell subset, CD4+ or CD8+ T cells, or bulk PBMC T cells (not recorded which). These receptors all stem from a woman aged 18 to 69 in good health.

This chain connects TRBV11-1 to TRBJ2-7. CDR1 and CDR2 (germline): SGHAT, FQDESV (reference sequence). This CDR3 is built from 14 residues. The CDR3: CASSLGLLTYEQYF.

This chain uses TRBV10-3 with TRBJ2-7; without DNA, the TCRdb call of TRBD2 cannot be checked. The germline gives CDR1 ENHRY, CDR2 SYGVKD. The CDR3 extends over 14 amino acids. This CDR3 reads CAIGVSGSMYEQYF.

The rearrangement uses TRBV7-3 and TRBJ2-3; TCRdb reports TRBD2, a call that lacks DNA to check it against. The CDR3 has 14 amino acids. CDR1 is SGHTA and CDR2 is FQGTGA in the germline V gene. CDR3 region: CASSRSGRGDTQYF.

The J gene is TRBJ2-5, the V gene TRBV5-8; TCRdb names TRBD1, which stays unverified in the absence of DNA. This CDR3 is built from 14 residues. The V gene's germline CDR1 is SGHTS and CDR2 YDEGEE. CDR3 residues: CASSLRDYQETQYF.

The CDR3 sequence is CAISPQGGGPTEAFF. The rearrangement links TRBV10-3 to TRBJ1-1; the TCRdb call, TRBD1, lacks DNA for checking. Per germline, CDR1 ENHRY and CDR2 SYGVKD. The CDR3 extends over 15 amino acids.

V gene TRBV7-3 combines with J gene TRBJ1-1. The germline V gene has CDR1 SGHTA and CDR2 FQGTGA. This CDR3 region has 13 residues. CDR3 sequence: CASSFFSDTEAFF.

The rearrangement uses TRBV29-1 and TRBJ1-4; with no DNA, the TCRdb D assignment of TRBD1 cannot be verified. The CDR3 contains 15 residues. Looked up from germline, CDR1 is SQVTM and CDR2 is ANQGSEA. This chain's CDR3 is CSVGGAYATNEKLFF.

The chain uses TRBV5-1 and TRBJ1-3. CDR3 length equals 14 residues. The germline V gene encodes CDR1 SGHRS and CDR2 YFSETQ. CDR3: CASSLEASGNTIYF.

This chain joins TRBV27 and TRBJ1-6. Looked up from germline, CDR1 is MNHEY and CDR2 is SMNVEV (reference sequence). The CDR3 is made up of 13 amino acids. The CDR3 reads CASSFNPDSPLHF.

The chain recombines TRBV5-6 with TRBJ2-3. The CDR3 has 13 amino acids. CDR1 and CDR2 from the germline V gene are SGHDT and YYEEEE. CDR3 in amino acids: CASSLSATDTQYF. Looking up the rest from reference TRBV5-6 and TRBJ2-3 gives the full variable domain: DAGVTQSPTHLIKTRGQQVTLRCSPKSGHDTVSWYQQALGQGPQFIFQYYEEEERQRGNFPDRFSGHQFPNYSSELNVNALLLGDSALYLCASSLSATDTQYFGPGTRLTVL.

The chain is built from TRBV5-4 and TRBJ2-3; TCRdb reports TRBD2, a call that lacks DNA to check it against. CDR1 SGHNT and CDR2 YYREEE come from the germline V gene (reference sequence). This CDR3 is built from 16 residues. The CDR3 here is CASSLGEGRHTDTQYF.

V usage is TRBV3-1 and J usage is TRBJ2-5; TCRdb outputs TRBD2, but without DNA this stays unchecked. The V gene's germline CDR1 is LGHDT and CDR2 YNNKEL (reference sequence). The CDR3 extends over 16 amino acids. CDR3: CASSQDARGARETQYF.

The chain joins TRBV29-1 to TRBJ1-2. Germline CDR1 is SQVTM and CDR2 is ANQGSEA. The CDR3 runs 12 residues. CDR3 residues: CSVDVGFYGYTF.

The gene calls are TRBV24-1 and TRBJ1-2; TCRdb names TRBD1, which stays unverified in the absence of DNA. CDR1 is KGHDR, CDR2 SFDVKD, per germline. This CDR3 contains 14 residues. The CDR3 region is CATSDTTGDYGYTF.

The V gene is TRBV4-2, the J gene TRBJ1-5; checking the TCRdb D call of TRBD1 is not possible without DNA. CDR1 is LGHNA, CDR2 YNFKEQ, per germline. CDR3 length: 17 amino acids. CDR3 in amino acids: CASSSQTGPGYGQPQHF.

CDR3 amino acids: CASSGRDRGSPLHF. The V call is TRBV9, the J call TRBJ1-6; the TCRdb call, TRBD1, lacks DNA for checking. Germline V gene sequence: CDR1 SGDLS, CDR2 YYNGEE. The CDR3 consists of 14 residues.

V gene TRBV7-8 combines with J gene TRBJ2-3; TCRdb names TRBD2, which stays unverified in the absence of DNA. Germline-derived CDR1 and CDR2 are SGHVS and FQNEAQ. The CDR3 has 17 amino acids. The CDR3 loop is CASSSFVAGVRTDTQYF.

The chain carries TRBV10-2 and TRBJ2-3; TCRdb proposes TRBD2, but this gene call is untestable without DNA. This CDR3 has 15 residues. Germline CDR1 reads WSHSY; CDR2 reads SAAADI. The CDR3 loop is CASKIAGGRTDTQYF.

J is TRBJ2-1 and V is TRBV6-1; TCRdb's assignment of TRBD2 cannot be checked, as there is no DNA. The CDR3 is 13 residues long. CDR1 is MNHNS, CDR2 SASEGT, per germline. CDR3 in amino acids: CASRLRQGHEQFF.

The chain links TRBV29-1 to TRBJ2-1; TCRdb reports TRBD2, a call that lacks DNA to check it against. Germline loops: CDR1 SQVTM, CDR2 ANQGSEA. CDR3 length equals 18 residues. The CDR3 loop reads CSVQIAGEAHSSYNEQFF.

This chain connects TRBV12-3 or TRBV12-4 to TRBJ1-5; as DNA is missing, the TRBD1 call by TCRdb cannot be tested. The CDR3 runs to 16 residues. The CDR3 protein is CASSPSGGESNQPQHF.

The chain uses TRBV12-3 or TRBV12-4 and TRBJ1-2; TCRdb names TRBD1, which stays unverified in the absence of DNA. The CDR3 totals 17 residues. The CDR3 region is CASTWGDRGYPNYGYTF.

The gene calls are TRBV19 and TRBJ2-5. From germline, CDR1 is LNHDA and CDR2 SQIVND (reference sequence). This CDR3 has 14 residues. This chain's CDR3 is CASSSSRRQETQYF.

The chain recombines TRBV6-1 with TRBJ1-3; TCRdb indicates TRBD1, and absent DNA this call remains unverified. The germline CDR1 and CDR2 sequences are MNHNS and SASEGT. The CDR3 is made up of 14 amino acids. The CDR3 loop reads CASKTGAGGNTIYF.

The chain is built from TRBV11-2 and TRBJ2-1. The CDR3 is 13 residues long. The germline V gene encodes CDR1 SGHAT and CDR2 FQNNGV. The CDR3 here is CASSLGSRIYQFF.